The 5 T cell receptor beta chains presented below share a single source sample, sequenced in a study of shared clonotypes between healthy human individuals. TCRdb's table, derived via immunoSEQ multiplex PCR, lists solely in-frame clones and lacks some. The table has about 680,000 clones, about 91% seen once. Only CD45RO-negative cells positively selected for CCR7 counted as naive CD8 cells, so terminally differentiated effector memory CD45RA+ cells were excluded. The sequencing input was naive CD8+ T cells sorted from blood. The receptors stem from a man younger than 40 in good health.

The J gene is TRBJ2-2, the V gene TRBV18; D uncertain. CDR3 length equals 15 residues. Trimming took off 3 bases at V and 1 base at J, with 9 bases between the two ends. Germline V lookup: CDR1 KGHSH, CDR2 LQKENI. The CDR3 loop reads CASSPPYLNTGELFF. CDR3 nucleotide sequence: TGTGCCAGCTCACCGCCGTACCTGAACACCGGGGAGCTGTTTTTT.

This clone was observed once. Other nucleotide sequences from this sample produce the same CDR3. The chain is built from TRBV29-1 and TRBJ2-7; 7 bases are shared with TRBD2. The CDR3 loop spans 13 amino acids. Germline-derived CDR1 and CDR2 are SQVTM and ANQGSEA. Trimming at V came to 3 bases and at J to 0 bases, leaving 2 bases not matched to a gene. The CDR3 region has the DNA TGCAGCGTTGAGGGAGGGAACTCCTACGAGCAGTACTTC. Translated: CSVEGGNSYEQYF.

The rearrangement uses TRBV5-6 and TRBJ2-3, with 14 bases aligning to TRBD2. The CDR3 covers 15 residues. J gave up 6 bases and V 3 bases, and 3 bases lay outside the gene matches. Germline lookup yields CDR1 SGHDT and CDR2 YYEEEE. CDR3 protein: CASSSGLAGADTQYF. Written as DNA, the CDR3 is TGTGCCAGCAGCTCGGGACTAGCGGGAGCGGATACGCAGTATTTT.

The chain joins TRBV27 to TRBJ2-1; D might be TRBD1 or TRBD2, each matching 5 bases. Germline V gene data show CDR1 as MNHEY and CDR2 as SMNVEV (reference sequence). V was cut by 8 bases and J by 0 bases, with 17 bases left in between. The CDR3 loop spans 16 amino acids. The CDR3 DNA sequence: TGTGCCAGCGGAGATAGGGGAGTTAGCTCCTACAATGAGCAGTTCTTC. Translating it yields CASGDRGVSSYNEQFF.

This clone occurred once. The chain combines TRBV6-5 with TRBJ2-7; TRBD1 might be the D (6 bases). V lost 4 bases and J lost 6, with 19 bases in between. The CDR3 sequence is 15 residues long. Germline V CDR1 and CDR2: MNHEY, SVGAGI. The CDR3, as DNA: TGTGCCAGCAGTTTCACAGGGACAAACCATTTCGAGCAGTACTTC. Amino acid sequence: CASSFTGTNHFEQYF.